The next 19 T cell receptor beta chains were all read from a single sample in a study of CD8 T cells in ankylosing spondylitis. TCRdb independently ran MiXCR on the 5' RACE reads; one entry per CDR3 protein. The sample carries some 300,000 distinct CDR3 sequences, around 20% recorded once. The sample consisted of blood, either unsorted or a sorted T cell fraction (not recorded which). The receptors come from a female donor with ankylosing spondylitis or in good health (not recorded which).

This clonotype showed up many times. The rearrangement links TRBV12-3 or TRBV12-4 to TRBJ1-1; 10 bases fit TRBD1. The CDR3 has 15 amino acids. V lost 8 bases and J lost 6; bases outside the gene matches: 12. The CDR3 nucleotides read TGTGCCAGCCAACCCCCGGGACAGGGGAGGCCTGAAGCTTTCTTT. It specifies CASQPPGQGRPEAFF.

CDR3 nucleotide sequence: TGTGCCAGCAGGCGGCGGAATGAAAAACTGTTTTTT. Protein product: CASRRRNEKLFF. The chain joins TRBV27 to TRBJ1-4; D not resolved. CDR1 is MNHEY, CDR2 SMNVEV, per germline (reference sequence). The CDR3 totals 12 residues. Deletions cut 6 bases from V and 5 bases from J, with 7 bases between.

This clonotype came up many times. This sequence joins TRBV29-1 and TRBJ2-7; a possible D gene is TRBD2 (6 bases). Germline loops: CDR1 SQVTM, CDR2 ANQGSEA. There are 13 residues in the CDR3. V lost 6 bases, J lost 2 bases, and 14 bases lay in between. CDR3 nucleotides: TGCAGCGTAACCCGGGACTCCGCCTACGAGCAGTACTTC. It codes for CSVTRDSAYEQYF.

This clonotype was counted a few times. This chain connects TRBV5-1 to TRBJ2-1, with 8 bases that match TRBD2. The CDR3 has 16 residues. CDR1 is SGHRS, CDR2 YFSETQ, per germline. Germline trimming cut 0 bases from V and 5 bases from J; bases unmatched to any gene: 7. Here the CDR3 reads CASSLVRLAGNNEQFF. DNA of the CDR3: TGCGCCAGCAGCTTGGTAAGGCTAGCGGGTAACAATGAGCAGTTCTTC.

This clonotype appeared a few times. V usage is TRBV15 and J usage is TRBJ1-6; D is uncertain. This CDR3 has 14 residues. V gave up 1 base and J gave up 6 bases, with 7 bases separating them. Per the germline V gene, CDR1 is LNHNV and CDR2 is YYDKDF (reference sequence). CDR3 bases: TGTGCCACCAGCAGAGTACGGGGTAATTCACCCCTCCACTTT. Translating gives CATSRVRGNSPLHF.

The J gene is TRBJ2-7, the V gene TRBV5-1; either TRBD1 or TRBD2 may fit D (5 bases each). CDR3 length: 15 residues. V lost 4 bases and J lost 0, with 14 bases in between. Germline loops: CDR1 SGHRS, CDR2 YFSETQ. CDR3 amino acids: CASSIGTTSSYEQYF. The CDR3 DNA reads as TGCGCCAGCAGCATCGGGACCACTAGCTCCTACGAGCAGTACTTC.

The sample holds many counts of this clonotype. This chain joins TRBV12-3 or TRBV12-4 and TRBJ2-3; D is uncertain. The CDR3 contains 15 residues. V was trimmed by 6 bases and J by 3 bases, leaving 16 bases between them. The CDR3 region has the DNA TGTGCCAGCAGGCCCCAGGAGCCCCTTACAGATACGCAGTATTTT. Translating gives CASRPQEPLTDTQYF.

V usage is TRBV5-1 and J usage is TRBJ2-7; D gene uncertain. The CDR3 contains 12 residues. Germline CDR1 reads SGHRS; CDR2 reads YFSETQ. Deletions cut 1 base from V and 6 bases from J, with 8 bases between. Here the CDR3 DNA reads TGCGCCAGCAGCTTGAGTCGGCGCGAGCAGTACTTC. This translates into CASSLSRREQYF.

This clonotype was counted only a few times. This chain joins TRBV7-2 and TRBJ1-1; no firm D call. The CDR3 has 14 amino acids. The V gene lost 4 bases and the J gene lost 1 base, with 10 bases spanning the gap. Looked up from germline, CDR1 is SGHTA and CDR2 is FQGNSA. The CDR3 loop is CASSSKVGNTEAFF. CDR3 coding DNA: TGTGCCAGCAGCTCGAAGGTGGGGAACACTGAAGCTTTCTTT.

This chain links TRBV29-1 with TRBJ2-7; D is perhaps TRBD1 (5 bases). Germline V CDR1 and CDR2: SQVTM, ANQGSEA. The CDR3 has 13 amino acids. V dropped 7 bases and J dropped 0 bases, with 13 bases sitting between them. In nucleotides, the CDR3 is TGCAGCGCGATGGGGCGGACCTCCTACGAGCAGTACTTC. Residues: CSAMGRTSYEQYF.

The CDR3 bases are TGTGCCAGCAGTTACCGACAGAACCTAGAGACCCAGTACTTC. Encoded protein: CASSYRQNLETQYF. The V and J genes are TRBV6-5 and TRBJ2-5; D perhaps matches TRBD1 (5 bases). This CDR3 is built from 14 residues. The ends were cut back, 2 bases at V and 4 bases at J, with 11 bases in the middle. Germline loops: CDR1 MNHEY, CDR2 SVGAGI.

The rearrangement links TRBV20-1 to TRBJ1-1; perhaps TRBD1 as D (6 bases). The CDR3 runs to 15 residues. Trimming stripped 0 bases from V and 1 base from J, with 12 bases between. CDR1 DFQATT and CDR2 SNEGSKA come from the germline V gene (reference sequence). The CDR3 sequence: CSARDWPGANTEAFF. In DNA, the CDR3 is TGCAGTGCTAGAGATTGGCCAGGGGCGAACACTGAAGCTTTCTTT.

The table lists this clonotype with a few counts. The V gene is TRBV24-1, the J gene TRBJ2-2; D not resolved. V lost 4 bases to trimming and J lost 5 bases, with 10 bases between them. CDR3 size: 14 residues. Germline CDR1 and CDR2: KGHDR and SFDVKD. The CDR3 nucleotides read TGTGCCACCAGTGACCGCAGGAATACCGGGGAGCTGTTTTTT. The encoded protein is CATSDRRNTGELFF.

V is TRBV15 and J is TRBJ1-1, with a weak D call TRBD1 (5 bases). Per germline, CDR1 LNHNV and CDR2 YYDKDF (reference sequence). This CDR3 spans 14 amino acids. Trimming took off 3 bases at V and 7 bases at J, with 15 bases between the two ends. CDR3 loop: CATSSFGDWGEAFF. The CDR3 DNA reads TGTGCCACCAGCAGTTTCGGGGACTGGGGTGAAGCTTTCTTT. The full variable domain, with the rest looked up from reference TRBV15 and TRBJ1-1, is DAMVIQNPRYQVTQFGKPVTLSCSQTLNHNVMYWYQQKSSQAPKLLFHYYDKDFNNEADTPDNFQSRRPNTSFCFLDIRSPGLGDTAMYLCATSSFGDWGEAFFGQGTRLTVV.

The chain combines TRBV7-8 with TRBJ2-6; TRBD1 or TRBD2 may be the D gene (5 bases each). V was shortened by 1 base and J by 2 bases, with 15 bases between the two germline ends. Germline V lookup: CDR1 SGHVS, CDR2 FQNEAQ. CDR3 size: 18 residues. The CDR3 bases are TGTGCCAGCAGCTTAGAAGGGACCCGCTCGGCTGGGGCCAACGTCCTGACTTTC. It encodes CASSLEGTRSAGANVLTF.

This clonotype was found many times. The chain is built from TRBV20-1 and TRBJ2-3; no definite D call. CDR1 is DFQATT and CDR2 is SNEGSKA in the germline V gene (reference sequence). V lost 6 bases and J 2 bases, leaving 6 bases between the germline ends. The CDR3 length is 11 residues. CDR3 sequence reads: CSAHLTDTQYF. In DNA form, the CDR3 reads TGCAGTGCCCACCTCACAGATACGCAGTATTTT.

A note on this clonotype: Germline and junction disagree at one end, which may indicate a read error. The V and J genes are TRBV6-2 or TRBV6-3 and TRBJ1-1; TRBD1 agrees at 8 bases. The V gene's germline CDR1 is MNHEY and CDR2 SVGEGT. The CDR3 extends over 16 amino acids. The CDR3 nucleotides read TGTGCCAGCAGTTTGCCCCCCGGACAGGGTTACACTGATGCTTTCTTT. Its translation: CASSLPPGQGYTDAFF.

The CDR3 spells CASSWEALGANVLTF. In nucleotides, the CDR3 is TGTGCCAGCAGCTGGGAGGCCTTAGGGGCCAACGTCCTGACTTTC. V is TRBV5-6 and J is TRBJ2-6; maybe TRBD2 (6 bases). The germline V gene has CDR1 SGHDT and CDR2 YYEEEE. CDR3 length: 15 amino acids. Between the trimmed V and J ends, which lost 3 bases and 4 bases, there was a span of 11 bases.

CDR3 sequence reads: CSAAPGLAVNEQFF. The CDR3 DNA is TGCAGTGCTGCCCCGGGACTAGCAGTAAATGAGCAGTTCTTC. The chain couples TRBV20-1 to TRBJ2-1; TRBD2 aligns across 9 bases. The V segment lost 5 bases and the J segment 7 bases; nucleotides outside the gene matches: 9. Germline V gene sequence: CDR1 DFQATT, CDR2 SNEGSKA (reference sequence). The CDR3 contains 14 residues.